These 11 T cell receptor beta chains were sequenced from one sample in a study of shared clonotypes between healthy human individuals. Clones were read by immunoSEQ multiplex PCR, and TCRdb kept only the in-frame ones, dropping some. In the table there are about 2.4 million clones, approximately 94% of which are singletons. Sequenced material: naive CD4+ T cells from PBMCs. As to subset: CD45RA+ positively selected. The receptors were gathered from a man younger than 35 in good health. Some clones in this sample may be carry-over from other donors' samples.

The V and J genes are TRBV6-1 and TRBJ2-3, with 7 bases aligning to TRBD2. The CDR3 is 14 amino acids. Germline CDR1 is MNHNS and CDR2 is SASEGT. The V and J ends lost 1 base and 6 bases, in that order; junction bases with no gene match: 4. The CDR3 is CASSEVGGSDTQYF. CDR3 in DNA: TGTGCCAGCAGTGAAGTGGGGGGGTCGGATACGCAGTATTTT.

The chain uses TRBV7-8 and TRBJ2-3; possibly TRBD2 for D (6 bases). The germline V and J ends were trimmed by 5 bases and 4 bases, with 16 bases remaining between them. Germline V gives CDR1 SGHVS, CDR2 FQNEAQ. The CDR3 has 15 residues. The CDR3 sequence: CASSLRDSLADTQYF. CDR3 DNA sequence: TGTGCCAGCAGCCTACGGGACTCCCTGGCAGATACGCAGTATTTT.

In this sample, this clone turned up a few times. Distinct nucleotide sequences in the sample also encode this CDR3. V is TRBV7-9 and J is TRBJ2-1; D not resolved. Germline V CDR1 and CDR2: SEHNR, FQNEAQ (reference sequence). Trimming removed 5 bases from V and 4 bases from J, with 3 bases in between. The CDR3 covers 11 residues. The CDR3 DNA sequence: TGTGCCAGCAGCGGTTACAATGAGCAGTTCTTC. Amino acid sequence: CASSGYNEQFF.

This clone was observed a single time. The gene calls are TRBV4-1 and TRBJ2-1; 11 bases match TRBD2. CDR3 length: 14 residues. Germline V lookup: CDR1 MGHRA, CDR2 YSYEKL. V lost 4 bases to trimming and J lost 5 bases; unmatched junction nucleotides: 1. The CDR3 DNA is TGCGCCAGCAGCCCGACTAGCGGGAACAATGAGCAGTTCTTC. It codes for CASSPTSGNNEQFF.

This CDR3 is CASSSVAAGEKLFF. The CDR3 DNA is TGTGCCAGCAGTTCGGTGGCCGCAGGTGAAAAACTGTTTTTT. The J gene is TRBJ1-4, the V gene TRBV5-6; D ambiguous. This CDR3 region has 14 residues. Germline-derived CDR1 and CDR2 are SGHDT and YYEEEE. V shed 5 bases and J shed 7 bases, with 15 bases lying between them. The full variable domain, rest sourced from reference TRBV5-6 and TRBJ1-4, is DAGVTQSPTHLIKTRGQQVTLRCSPKSGHDTVSWYQQALGQGPQFIFQYYEEEERQRGNFPDRFSGHQFPNYSSELNVNALLLGDSALYLCASSSVAAGEKLFFGSGTQLSVL.

The CDR3 region is CASSLVTGRPSYEQYF. The DNA of the CDR3 is TGTGCCAGCAGCTTAGTGACTGGACGGCCGTCCTACGAGCAGTACTTC. The chain couples TRBV7-2 to TRBJ2-7; D is undetermined. Looked up from germline, CDR1 is SGHTA and CDR2 is FQGNSA. V was pared by 1 base and J by 1 base, with 14 bases between. CDR3 length equals 16 residues.

This clone was picked up one time. The CDR3 DNA sequence: TGTGCCAGCAGCTTGGCCGGGTTGGACACTGAAGCTTTCTTT. Translating it yields CASSLAGLDTEAFF. V is TRBV5-5 and J is TRBJ1-1; D remains ambiguous. V lost 0 bases, J lost 3 bases, and 9 bases lay in between. CDR1 is SGHKS, CDR2 YYEKEE, per germline (reference sequence). CDR3 length: 14 residues. Complete variable domain (other parts from reference TRBV5-5 and TRBJ1-1): DAGVTQSPTHLIKTRGQQVTLRCSPISGHKSVSWYQQVLGQGPQFIFQYYEKEERGRGNFPDRFSARQFPNYSSELNVNALLLGDSALYLCASSLAGLDTEAFFGQGTRLTVV.

The chain carries TRBV4-1 and TRBJ2-2; 8 bases line up with TRBD1. The CDR3 is made up of 16 amino acids. V trimming: 0 bases; J trimming: 2 bases; junction bases outside the gene matches: 2. CDR1 MGHRA and CDR2 YSYEKL come from the germline V gene. CDR3 residues: CASSQDRGLNTGELFF. CDR3 sequence (DNA): TGCGCCAGCAGCCAAGACAGGGGGCTTAACACCGGGGAGCTGTTTTTT.

The CDR3 reads CASSGPRGEETQYF. The CDR3 DNA reads TGCGCCAGCAGCGGCCCGCGCGGTGAAGAGACCCAGTACTTC. The chain couples TRBV5-1 to TRBJ2-5; D uncertain. Trimming cost V 4 bases and J 3 bases, with 13 bases left between them. Germline CDR1 is SGHRS and CDR2 is YFSETQ. The CDR3 loop spans 14 amino acids.

The sample holds one count of this clone. The V and J genes are TRBV7-9 and TRBJ2-2, with 15 bases fitting TRBD2. The junction had 11 bases not matched to a gene; V was cut back by 5 bases and J by 4 bases. This CDR3 contains 19 residues. The germline CDR1 and CDR2 sequences are SEHNR and FQNEAQ (reference sequence). CDR3: CASSLREGLAGGGTGELFF. DNA of the CDR3: TGTGCCAGCAGCCTACGGGAAGGACTAGCGGGAGGGGGCACCGGGGAGCTGTTTTTT.

The chain has TRBV28 and TRBJ1-1; perhaps TRBD1 as D (5 bases). CDR3 length equals 11 residues. CDR1 and CDR2 from the germline V gene are MDHEN and SYDVKM. V was trimmed by 8 bases and J by 4 bases, leaving 8 bases between them. CDR3 coding DNA: TGTGCCAGCGGAGGGACCACTGAAGCTTTCTTT. Protein product: CASGGTTEAFF.